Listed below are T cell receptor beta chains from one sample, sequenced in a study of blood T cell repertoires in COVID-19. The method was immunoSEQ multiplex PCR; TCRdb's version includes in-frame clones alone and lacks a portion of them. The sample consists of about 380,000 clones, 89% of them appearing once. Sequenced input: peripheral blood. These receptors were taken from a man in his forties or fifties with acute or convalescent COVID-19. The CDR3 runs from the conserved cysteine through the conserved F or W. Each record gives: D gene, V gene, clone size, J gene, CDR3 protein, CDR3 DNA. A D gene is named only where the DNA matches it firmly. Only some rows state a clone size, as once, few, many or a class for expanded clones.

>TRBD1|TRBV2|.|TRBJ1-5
CASSYGTGMGQPQHF
TGTGCCAGCAGTTACGGGACAGGGATGGGTCAGCCCCAGCATTTT
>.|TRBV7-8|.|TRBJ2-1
CASSIDSAGRPYNEQFF
TGTGCCAGCAGCATCGACTCGGCGGGGCGCCCCTACAATGAGCAGTTCTTC
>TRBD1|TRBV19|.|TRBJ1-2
CASSTTHGTGNGYTF
TGTGCCAGTAGTACTACACACGGGACAGGGAATGGCTACACCTTC
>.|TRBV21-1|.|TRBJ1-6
CASSKASGPSFWPKDNSPLHF
TGTGCCAGCAGCAAAGCTTCAGGGCCCAGCTTCTGGCCCAAGGATAATTCACCCCTCCACTTT
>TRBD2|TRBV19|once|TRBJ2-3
CASNSGGAADTQYF
TGTGCCAGTAACAGCGGGGGGGCAGCAGATACGCAGTATTTT
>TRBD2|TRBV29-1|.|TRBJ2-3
CSVEETSGDFEYF
TGCAGCGTTGAAGAGACTAGCGGAGACTTTGAGTATTTT
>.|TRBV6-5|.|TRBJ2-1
CASSFRQLSPRNEQFF
TGTGCCAGCAGTTTCCGACAGCTCTCTCCCCGGAATGAGCAGTTCTTC
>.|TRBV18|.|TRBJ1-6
CASSPPGRGNSPLHF
TGTGCCAGCTCACCACCGGGACGGGGGAATTCACCCCTCCACTTT
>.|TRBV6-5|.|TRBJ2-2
CASSRDTGELFF
TGTGCCAGCAGCCGGGACACCGGGGAGCTGTTTTTT
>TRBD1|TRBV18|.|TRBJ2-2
CASSSTGGLGTGELFF
TGTGCCAGCTCATCGACAGGGGGCTTAGGAACCGGGGAGCTGTTTTTT
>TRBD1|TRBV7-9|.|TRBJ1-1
CASSPSRGLLTEAFF
TGTGCCAGCAGCCCATCCAGGGGGCTACTCACTGAAGCTTTCTTT
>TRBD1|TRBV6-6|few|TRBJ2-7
CASSRSWDSGVSWQYF
TGTGCCAGCAGTCGATCCTGGGACAGCGGAGTGTCTTGGCAGTACTTC
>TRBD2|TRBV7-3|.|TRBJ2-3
CASSLRRGGFDTQYF
TGTGCCAGCAGCTTAAGGCGGGGGGGCTTCGATACGCAGTATTTT
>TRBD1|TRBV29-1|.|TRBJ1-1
CSVRPRDRNTEAFF
TGCAGCGTGCGACCCCGGGACAGAAACACTGAAGCTTTCTTT
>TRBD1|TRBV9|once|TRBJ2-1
CASSTRGLDEQFF
TGTGCCAGCAGCACCAGGGGGCTTGATGAGCAGTTCTTC
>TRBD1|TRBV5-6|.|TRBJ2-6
CASSLLGTGASGANVLTF
TGTGCCAGCAGCTTGTTGGGGACAGGAGCCTCTGGGGCCAACGTCCTGACTTTC
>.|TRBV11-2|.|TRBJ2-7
CASSSVSRAPYEQYF
TGTGCCAGCAGTTCCGTCAGCAGGGCGCCCTACGAGCAGTACTTC
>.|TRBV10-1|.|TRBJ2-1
CASSESGGIREQFF
TGCGCCAGCAGTGAGTCCGGGGGAATTAGAGAGCAGTTCTTC
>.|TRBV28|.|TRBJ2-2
CASRANTGELFF
TGTGCCAGCAGAGCTAACACCGGGGAGCTGTTTTTT
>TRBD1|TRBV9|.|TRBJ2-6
CASSAGDSFSGANVLTF
TGTGCCAGCAGCGCCGGGGACAGCTTCTCTGGGGCCAACGTCCTGACTTTC
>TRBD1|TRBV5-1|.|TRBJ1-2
CASSLSSGQGYGYTF
TGCGCCAGCAGCTTGTCATCCGGACAGGGTTATGGCTACACCTTC
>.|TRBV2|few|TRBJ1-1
CASSDGLGGVNTEAFF
TGTGCCAGCAGTGACGGGTTGGGCGGGGTGAACACTGAAGCTTTCTTT
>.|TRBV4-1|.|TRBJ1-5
CASSQEGHLNQPQHF
TGCGCCAGCAGCCAAGAGGGGCACCTCAATCAGCCCCAGCATTTT
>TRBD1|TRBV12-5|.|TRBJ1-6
CATSTGTELNSPLHF
TGTGCTACCTCGACCGGGACAGAGCTTAATTCACCCCTCCACTTT
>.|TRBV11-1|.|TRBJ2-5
CASSPRVAAIQETQYF
TGTGCCAGCAGCCCCAGAGTAGCGGCGATCCAAGAGACCCAGTACTTC
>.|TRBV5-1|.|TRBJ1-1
CASSLGGNTEAFF
TGCGCCAGCAGCTTGGGTGGCAACACTGAAGCTTTCTTT
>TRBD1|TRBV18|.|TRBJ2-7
CASSPRDSSYEQYF
TGTGCCAGCTCACCTCGGGACAGCTCCTACGAGCAGTACTTC
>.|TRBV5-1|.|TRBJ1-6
CASSLGSVGSPLHF
TGCGCCAGCAGCTTGGGTTCCGTCGGTTCACCCCTCCACTTT
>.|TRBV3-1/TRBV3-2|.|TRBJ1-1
CASSQEAQWSEAFF
TGTGCCAGCAGCCAAGAGGCACAGTGGTCTGAAGCTTTCTTT
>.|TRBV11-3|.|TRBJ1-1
CASSPRQNTEAFF
TGTGCCAGCAGCCCGCGCCAAAACACTGAAGCTTTCTTT
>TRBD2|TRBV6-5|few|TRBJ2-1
CASRAGLAASNEQFF
TGTGCCAGCAGGGCAGGACTAGCGGCATCGAATGAGCAGTTCTTC
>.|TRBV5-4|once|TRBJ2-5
CASSLEGATFETQYF
TGTGCCAGCAGCCTGGAGGGGGCCACTTTTGAGACCCAGTACTTC
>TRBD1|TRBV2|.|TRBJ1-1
CASNAGTGVGSEAFF
TGTGCCAGCAATGCCGGGACAGGGGTAGGGAGTGAAGCTTTCTTT
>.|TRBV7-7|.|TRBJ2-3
CASSYLVGGSADTQYF
TGTGCTAGCAGCTATCTCGTCGGTGGTAGCGCAGATACGCAGTATTTT
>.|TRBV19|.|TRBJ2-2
CASSIGLGASDTGELFF
TGTGCCAGTAGTATCGGCCTCGGGGCTAGCGACACCGGGGAGCTGTTTTTT
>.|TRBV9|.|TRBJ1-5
CASSPAGGDQPQHF
TGTGCCAGCAGCCCGGCTGGGGGGGATCAGCCCCAGCATTTT
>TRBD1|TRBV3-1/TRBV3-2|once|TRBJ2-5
CASSQDVTGGGETQYF
TGTGCCAGCAGCCAAGACGTGACAGGGGGCGGGGAGACCCAGTACTTC
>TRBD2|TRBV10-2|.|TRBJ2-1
CASRLAGGPHNEQFF
TGCGCCAGCAGATTAGCGGGAGGGCCCCACAATGAGCAGTTCTTC
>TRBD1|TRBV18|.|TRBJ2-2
CASSPAGTGATGELFF
TGTGCCAGCTCACCTGCCGGGACAGGGGCCACCGGGGAGCTGTTTTTT
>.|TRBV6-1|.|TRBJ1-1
CASSEVAGITEAFF
TGTGCCAGCAGTGAAGTTGCCGGTATCACTGAAGCTTTCTTT